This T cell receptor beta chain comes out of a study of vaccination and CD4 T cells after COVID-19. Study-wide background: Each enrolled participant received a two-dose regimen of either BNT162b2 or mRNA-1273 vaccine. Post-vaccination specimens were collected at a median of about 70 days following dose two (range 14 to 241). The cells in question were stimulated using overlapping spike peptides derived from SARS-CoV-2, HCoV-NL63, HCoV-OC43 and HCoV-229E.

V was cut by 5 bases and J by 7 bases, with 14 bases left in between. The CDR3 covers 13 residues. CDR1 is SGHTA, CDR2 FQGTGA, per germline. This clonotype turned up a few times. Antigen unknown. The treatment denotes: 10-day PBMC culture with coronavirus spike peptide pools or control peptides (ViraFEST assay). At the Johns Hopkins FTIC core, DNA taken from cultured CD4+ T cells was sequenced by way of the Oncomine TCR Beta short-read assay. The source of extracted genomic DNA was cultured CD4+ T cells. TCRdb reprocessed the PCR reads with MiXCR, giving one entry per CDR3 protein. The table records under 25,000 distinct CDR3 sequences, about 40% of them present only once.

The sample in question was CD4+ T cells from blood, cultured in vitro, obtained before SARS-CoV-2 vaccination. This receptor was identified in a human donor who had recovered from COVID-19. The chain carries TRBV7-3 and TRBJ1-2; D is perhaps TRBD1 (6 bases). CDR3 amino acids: CASSLHGGSGYTF. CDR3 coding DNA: TGTGCCAGCAGCCTACACGGGGGCTCTGGCTACACCTTC.